This passage covers 15 T cell receptor beta chains from one sample sequenced in a study of blood T cells in healthy people across ages. Alongside a J-beta primer mix, a sample-barcoded 5' primer served in a second PCR lasting about 6 to 11 cycles. Via MiXCR, TCRdb re-called the 5' RACE reads, giving one row per CDR3 protein. The data contain 500,000 to 550,000 distinct CDR3 sequences, approximately 25% of them singletons. In addition, the sample was reused for a study of T cells of mothers and their children.

Sequenced material: blood. The source is a boy between 10 and 17 years old in good health.

The rearrangement uses TRBV29-1 and TRBJ1-4; the match to TRBD1 covers 7 bases. V gave up 5 bases and J gave up 7 bases; unmatched junction bases: 13. Per the germline V gene, CDR1 is SQVTM and CDR2 is ANQGSEA. The length of the CDR3 is 15 residues. CDR3 DNA sequence: TGCAGCGTTCGGGCCTCCCGTCCAGGGGGTGAAAAACTGTTTTTT. Its protein product is CSVRASRPGGEKLFF.

This clonotype has only a few counts. The rearrangement links TRBV9 to TRBJ2-3, with D possibly matching TRBD1 (5 bases). The V and J ends lost 3 bases and 1 base respectively, with 12 bases between them. The CDR3 runs 15 residues. CDR1 SGDLS and CDR2 YYNGEE come from the germline V gene. CDR3: CASSAEGVGTDTQYF. The DNA for the CDR3 is TGTGCCAGCAGCGCGGAAGGGGTGGGCACAGATACGCAGTATTTT.

In this sample, this clonotype turned up a few times. The chain employs TRBV4-3 and TRBJ2-1; the match to TRBD2 covers 9 bases. The germline V gene has CDR1 LGHNA and CDR2 YSLEER. The CDR3 spans 17 residues. The V and J ends lost 1 base and 7 bases, in that order; junction bases with no gene match: 11. The CDR3 DNA follows: TGCGCCAGCAGCCAAGGGATAGGCGGGAGGGTCGCGAATGAGCAGTTCTTC. Protein: CASSQGIGGRVANEQFF.

The rearrangement joins TRBV5-1 to TRBJ2-5; D remains unclear. Trimming took 1 base from V and 4 from J, leaving 14 bases between them. The V gene's germline CDR1 is SGHRS and CDR2 YFSETQ. CDR3 size: 15 residues. CDR3 residues: CASSLIGGLGETQYF. DNA of the CDR3: TGCGCCAGCAGCTTGATCGGCGGATTGGGAGAGACCCAGTACTTC.

The rearrangement joins TRBV7-6 to TRBJ2-7; unclear D gene. V lost 4 bases to trimming and J lost 6 bases, with 16 bases between them. Germline V gene sequence: CDR1 SGHVS, CDR2 FNYEAQ. This CDR3 region has 14 residues. The chain's CDR3 is CASSWWASDGEQYF. The CDR3 DNA follows: TGTGCCAGCAGCTGGTGGGCCTCGGATGGCGAGCAGTACTTC. The whole variable domain, filled in from reference TRBV7-6 and TRBJ2-7, reads GAGVSQSPRYKVTKRGQDVALRCDPISGHVSLYWYRQALGQGPEFLTYFNYEAQQDKSGLPNDRFSAERPEGSISTLTIQRTEQRDSAMYRCASSWWASDGEQYFGPGTRLTVT.

This rearrangement joins TRBV4-3 to TRBJ2-5; D may be TRBD1 (5 bases). The DNA end lines up better with TRBJ2-7; the J call may be wrong. This CDR3 region has 15 residues. Germline CDR1 is LGHNA and CDR2 is YSLEER. The CDR3 is CASSQSDSLAYEQYF. DNA of the CDR3: TGCGCCAGCAGCCAGAGCGACAGTCTAGCCTACGAGCAGTACTTC.

In this sample, this clonotype turned up a few times. At one end, the junction sequence differs from germline, possibly due to a read error. The chain links TRBV20-1 to TRBJ1-1; D may be TRBD1 (5 bases). This CDR3 has 14 residues. Germline V gene data show CDR1 as DFQATT and CDR2 as SNEGSKA (reference sequence). The CDR3 here is CSARRQGPNAEAFF. The DNA of the CDR3 is TGCAGTGCTCGCCGTCAGGGCCCGAACGCTGAAGCTTTCTTT.

CDR3 sequence (DNA): TGCAGTGCTAGAGCCGGACACCCGGGGGGTAGCACAGATACGCAGTATTTT. As protein: CSARAGHPGGSTDTQYF. The chain employs TRBV20-1 and TRBJ2-3; 7 bases match TRBD2. With 1 base clipped from V and 0 bases from J, the junction kept 10 bases outside the gene matches. The CDR3 consists of 17 residues. Germline V gives CDR1 DFQATT, CDR2 SNEGSKA (reference sequence).

There are a few counts of this clonotype. The genes are TRBV29-1 and TRBJ2-5, with D possibly TRBD1 on 6 matching bases. The J call is doubtful: the DNA matches TRBJ2-7 better. The germline V gene has CDR1 SQVTM and CDR2 ANQGSEA. The CDR3 is made up of 14 amino acids. The CDR3 loop is CSVAYWTESYEQYF. The CDR3, as DNA: TGCAGCGTTGCGTATTGGACAGAATCCTACGAGCAGTACTTC.

This clonotype came up a few times. The J gene is TRBJ2-5, the V gene TRBV20-1; TRBD2 agrees at 15 bases. Losses at the gene ends were 0 bases for V and 7 bases for J; bases not matched to a gene: 12. Germline V CDR1 and CDR2: DFQATT, SNEGSKA (reference sequence). The CDR3 sequence is 18 residues long. For the CDR3, the DNA is TGCAGTGCTAGAGATTTTCGGACTAGCGGGAGGGGGGAGGGGACCCAGTACTTC. It yields the protein CSARDFRTSGRGEGTQYF.

The chain links TRBV7-9 to TRBJ2-6; TRBD1 matches at 8 bases. With V trimmed by 1 base and J by 0 bases, 5 bases remained unmatched. The CDR3 is made up of 18 amino acids. CDR1 is SEHNR, CDR2 FQNEAQ, per germline (reference sequence). CDR3 in amino acids: CASSLGGQDYSGANVLTF. CDR3 nucleotide sequence: TGTGCCAGCAGCTTAGGGGGACAGGACTACTCTGGGGCCAACGTCCTGACTTTC.

In its sample, this clonotype was seen a few times. This rearrangement joins TRBV20-1 to TRBJ2-5; 9 nucleotides line up with TRBD1. Looked up from germline, CDR1 is DFQATT and CDR2 is SNEGSKA (reference sequence). Germline trimming cut 4 bases from V and 0 bases from J; bases unmatched to any gene: 6. The CDR3 runs to 15 residues. As DNA, the CDR3 is TGCAGTGCTAAGCAACAGGGGGCGTACCAAGAGACCCAGTACTTC. This encodes CSAKQQGAYQETQYF.

This clonotype was picked up a small number of times. The chain carries TRBV21-1 and TRBJ2-5; the table's D gene call, TRBD2, was not cross checked with the DNA. The J call could be wrong; TRBJ2-1 is a better fit for the DNA end. TRBV21-1 is given as a pseudogene. The CDR3 is 16 amino acids. The CDR3 reads CASSDRLAGGPHEQFF. The CDR3, as DNA: TGTGCCAGCAGCGACAGACTAGCGGGAGGGCCTCATGAGCAGTTCTTC.

The chain couples TRBV18 to TRBJ2-3; TRBD1 matches at 11 bases. CDR1 KGHSH and CDR2 LQKENI come from the germline V gene. V trimming: 5 bases; J trimming: 5 bases; junction bases outside the gene matches: 6. The CDR3 contains 15 residues. The CDR3 nucleotides are TGTGCCAGCTCAATGGACAGGGGGCTGGGAGATACGCAGTATTTT. This gives the protein CASSMDRGLGDTQYF.

This clonotype has just a few counts. This chain connects TRBV5-1 to TRBJ2-1; 11 nucleotides line up with TRBD2. The J segment lost 3 bases and the V segment lost 3 bases, leaving 8 bases of the junction unmatched. Per the germline V gene, CDR1 is SGHRS and CDR2 is YFSETQ. The CDR3 is 17 residues long. The CDR3 DNA is TGCGCCAGCAGCTCAGAACTAGCGGGAGCGAACTACAATGAGCAGTTCTTC. Its translation: CASSSELAGANYNEQFF.